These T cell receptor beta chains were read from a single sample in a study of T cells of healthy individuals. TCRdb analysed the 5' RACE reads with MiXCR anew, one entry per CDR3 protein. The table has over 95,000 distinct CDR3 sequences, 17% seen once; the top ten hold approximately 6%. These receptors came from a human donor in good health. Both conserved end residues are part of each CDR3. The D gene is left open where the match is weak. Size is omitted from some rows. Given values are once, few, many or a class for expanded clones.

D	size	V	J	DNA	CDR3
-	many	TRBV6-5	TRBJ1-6	TGTGCCAGCAGTTACGAAAGACGGCCTAATTCACCCCTCCACTTT	CASSYERRPNSPLHF
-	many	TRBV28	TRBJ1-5	TGTGCCAGCAGCCCACGGGGGGCTTCACAGCCCCAGCATTTT	CASSPRGASQPQHF
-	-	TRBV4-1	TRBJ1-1	TGCGCCAGCAGCCAAATGACGGGGAACACTGAAGCTTTCTTT	CASSQMTGNTEAFF
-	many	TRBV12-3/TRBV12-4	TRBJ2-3	TGTGCCAGCAGTTTAATCCAGGGAGGGGGAGCTCAGCCTACAGATACGCAGTATTTT	CASSLIQGGGAQPTDTQYF
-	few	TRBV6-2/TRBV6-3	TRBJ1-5	TGTGCCAGCAGCCCCGTCGGGGAGGTCAAGACCCAGCATTTT	CASSPVGEVKTQHF
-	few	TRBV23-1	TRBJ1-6	TGCGCCAGCAGTCATTATTCCGCGACTTTATACTCCTATAATTCACCCCTCCACTTT	CASSHYSATLYSYNSPLHF
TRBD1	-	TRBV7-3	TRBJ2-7	TGTGCCAGCAGCCCCGGACAGGGAAGCAACGAGCAGTACTTC	CASSPGQGSNEQYF
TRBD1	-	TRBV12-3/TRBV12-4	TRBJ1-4	TGTGCCAGCAGTGGAGGGACAGGGGGGCACCCTGCAACTAATGAAAAACTGTTTTTT	CASSGGTGGHPATNEKLFF
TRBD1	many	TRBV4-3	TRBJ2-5	TGCGCCAGCAGCCAAGAAGGACAGGGCCGGGAGACCCAGTACTTC	CASSQEGQGRETQYF
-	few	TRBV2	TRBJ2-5	TGTGCCAGCATGCTGGGAGTTTCACAAGAGACCCAGTACTTC	CASMLGVSQETQYF
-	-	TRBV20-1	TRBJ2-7	TGCAGTGCTAGAGATGTGGGTTACGAGCTGTACTTC	CSARDVGYELYF
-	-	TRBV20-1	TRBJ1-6	TGCAGTGCTAGAGTCGGGGCGAGGTCACCCCTCCACTTT	CSARVGARSPLHF
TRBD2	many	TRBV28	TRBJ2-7	TGTGCCAGCAGTTTAGCCGGACTAGCGGGCACCTACGAGCAGTACTTC	CASSLAGLAGTYEQYF
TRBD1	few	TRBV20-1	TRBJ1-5	TGCAGTGCCCCCGGACAGGGGCATCAGCCCCAGCATTTT	CSAPGQGHQPQHF
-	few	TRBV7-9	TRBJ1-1	TGTGCCAGCAGCCCCGGAGGAGGGGACACTGAAGCTTTCTTT	CASSPGGGDTEAFF
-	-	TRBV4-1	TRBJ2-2	TGCACCAGCAGCCACAGCACCCCGAGCACCGGGGAGCTGTTTTTT	CTSSHSTPSTGELFF
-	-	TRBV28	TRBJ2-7	TGTGCCAGCAGTTTCCCCCTCATCACGCGGGGTTCCTACGAGCAGTACTTC	CASSFPLITRGSYEQYF
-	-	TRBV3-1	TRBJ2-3	TGTGCCAGCAGCCAAGATCAGAGGGGCGCAGATACGCAGTATTTT	CASSQDQRGADTQYF
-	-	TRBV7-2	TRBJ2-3	TGTGCCAGCAGCTTGAGGACCTCTAGCACAGATACGCAGTATTTT	CASSLRTSSTDTQYF
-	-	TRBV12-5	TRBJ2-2	TGTGCTAGTGGTTTGGCCGGGTCCGGGGAGCTGTTTTTT	CASGLAGSGELFF
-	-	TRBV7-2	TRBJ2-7	TGTGCCAGCAGCCGCCCAGGGCCCATCTACGAGCAGTACTTC	CASSRPGPIYEQYF
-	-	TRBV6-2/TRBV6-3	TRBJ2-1	TGTGCCAGCAGTTACTTGGGACTCTCCTACAATGAGCAGTTCTTC	CASSYLGLSYNEQFF
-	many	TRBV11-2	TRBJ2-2	TGTGCCAGCAGCTTAGTTCAGGGAGTCGGGGAGCTGTTTTTT	CASSLVQGVGELFF
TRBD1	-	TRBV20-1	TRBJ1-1	TGCAGTGTCGGACAGGGGGTTGTGGGAGCTTTCTTT	CSVGQGVVGAFF
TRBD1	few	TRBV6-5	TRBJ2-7	TGTGCCAGCAGTTACTCACAGGGGTTAGGGGAGCAGTACTTC	CASSYSQGLGEQYF
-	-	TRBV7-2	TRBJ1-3	TGTGCCAGCAGCTTAATAGCGGCAGGAAACACCATATATTTT	CASSLIAAGNTIYF
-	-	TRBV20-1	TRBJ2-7	TGCAGTGCTAGAGGACAGAGCTCCTACGAGCAGTACTTC	CSARGQSSYEQYF
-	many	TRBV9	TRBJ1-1	TGTGCCAGCAGCGTAGAGGCGGGGGGCGCGAGGACTGAAGCTTTCTTT	CASSVEAGGARTEAFF
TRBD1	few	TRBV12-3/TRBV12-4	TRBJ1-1	TGTGCCAGCAGTACAGGGGGCGGAGGAGCTTTCTTT	CASSTGGGGAFF